Sequencing of this T cell receptor beta chain was carried out in a study of Ad26.COV2.S vaccination and SARS-CoV-2 variants. Regarding the study as a whole: People who got the vaccine had more spike-specific TCR breadth than people who got placebo.

V was clipped by 3 bases and J by 7 bases; unmatched bases: 9. The CDR3 has 16 residues. CDR1 and CDR2 from the germline V gene are SGHTA and FQGNSA. Profiled with immunoSEQ multiplex PCR; TCRdb holds only in-frame clones, not every one. The sample contains about 400,000 clones, roughly nine tenths of which appear only once. A note on this clone: Its specificity is unknown.

Treatment here: some 20 received Ad26.COV2.S at low or high dose, single or two shots; roughly five received placebo; per-sample allocation not given. The samples were gathered on day 63 after the first injection of vaccine or placebo. J is TRBJ2-2 and V is TRBV7-2; 9 bases match TRBD2. The source is a person between 18 and 65 years old who received the Ad26.COV2.S COVID-19 vaccine or a placebo. The source was peripheral blood, collected in a trial of Ad26.COV2.S vaccine versus placebo. The DNA of the CDR3 is TGTGCCAGCAGCTTGGCCCGGCTAGCGGGGAGCGGGGAGCTGTTTTTT. Amino acid sequence: CASSLARLAGSGELFF.